The text below deals with one T cell receptor beta chain. V trimming: 6 bases; J trimming: 12 bases; junction bases outside the gene matches: 9. Germline CDR1 reads DFQATT; CDR2 reads SNEGSKA (reference sequence). CDR3 length: 11 amino acids. This specimen comes from a study of blood T cell repertoires in COVID-19. Study-level information: Material from acute and convalescent COVID-19 was sourced from the United States, Italy and Spain. PBMCs, B-cell-depleted T cells, or T cells were the source of the cDNA or gDNA that made up the material.

Original processing methods: For nucleated cells, counts were estimated from reference gene primer amplification. The protocol was immunoSEQ multiplex PCR, while the TCRdb copy is restricted to in-frame clones and leaves out a portion. V, J and clone size were drawn from that table, and D and trimming were deduced from the DNA. Of roughly 100,000 clones listed, 84% are singletons. The V gene is TRBV20-1, the J gene TRBJ2-7; 9 bases match TRBD2. The source material was peripheral blood. The TCR originated in a human donor in a cohort sampled during active COVID-19. The CDR3 spells CSAEAGTSLYF. DNA of the CDR3: TGCAGTGCAGAGGCCGGGACTAGCTTGTACTTC.